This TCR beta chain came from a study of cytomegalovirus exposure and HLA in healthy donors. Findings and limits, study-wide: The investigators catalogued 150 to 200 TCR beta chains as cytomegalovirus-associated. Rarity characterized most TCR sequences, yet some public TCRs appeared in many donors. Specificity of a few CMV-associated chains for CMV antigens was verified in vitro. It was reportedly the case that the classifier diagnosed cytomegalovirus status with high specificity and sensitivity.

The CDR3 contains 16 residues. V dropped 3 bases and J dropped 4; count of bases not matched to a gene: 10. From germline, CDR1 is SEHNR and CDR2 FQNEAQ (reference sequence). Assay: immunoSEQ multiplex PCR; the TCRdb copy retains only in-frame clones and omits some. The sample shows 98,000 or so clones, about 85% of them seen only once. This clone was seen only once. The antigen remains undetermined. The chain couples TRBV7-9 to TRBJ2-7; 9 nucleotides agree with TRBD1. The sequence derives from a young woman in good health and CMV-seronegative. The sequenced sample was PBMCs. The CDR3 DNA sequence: TGTGCCAGCAGCTTGGTAGGGACAGGGCCTCAGTACGAGCAGTACTTC. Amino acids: CASSLVGTGPQYEQYF.